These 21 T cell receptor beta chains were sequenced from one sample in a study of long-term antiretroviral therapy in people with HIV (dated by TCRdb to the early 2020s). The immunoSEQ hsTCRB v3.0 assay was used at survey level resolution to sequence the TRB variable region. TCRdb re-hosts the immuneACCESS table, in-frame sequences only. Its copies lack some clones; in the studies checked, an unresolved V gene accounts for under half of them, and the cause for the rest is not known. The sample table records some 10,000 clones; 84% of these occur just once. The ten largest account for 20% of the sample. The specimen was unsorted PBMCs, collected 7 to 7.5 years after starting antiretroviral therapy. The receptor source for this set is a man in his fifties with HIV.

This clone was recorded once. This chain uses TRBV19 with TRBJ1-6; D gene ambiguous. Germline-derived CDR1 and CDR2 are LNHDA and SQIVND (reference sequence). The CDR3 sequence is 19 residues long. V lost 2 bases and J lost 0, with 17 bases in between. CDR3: CASSISRPGRSSYNSPLHF. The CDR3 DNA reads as TGTGCCAGTAGTATATCCCGTCCAGGTAGGAGCTCCTATAATTCACCCCTCCACTTT.

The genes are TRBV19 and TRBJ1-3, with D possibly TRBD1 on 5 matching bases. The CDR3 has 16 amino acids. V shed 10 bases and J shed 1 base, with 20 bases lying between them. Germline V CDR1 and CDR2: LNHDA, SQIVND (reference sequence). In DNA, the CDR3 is TGTGCCACCAACAATTTACAGCAGGGATCTGGAAACACCATATATTTT. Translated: CATNNLQQGSGNTIYF. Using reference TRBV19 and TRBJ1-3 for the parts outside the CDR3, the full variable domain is DGGITQSPKYLFRKEGQNVTLSCEQNLNHDAMYWYRQDPGQGLRLIYYSQIVNDFQKGDIAEGYSVSREKKESFPLTVTSAQKNPTAFYLCATNNLQQGSGNTIYFGEGSWLTVV.

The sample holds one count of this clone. The CDR3 coding sequence is TGCGCCAGCAGCCTCCGGGACAGGGACGAGACCCAGTACTTC. It codes for CASSLRDRDETQYF. This sequence joins TRBV5-1 and TRBJ2-5; 9 bases agree with TRBD1. The CDR3 consists of 14 residues. V lost 4 bases and J lost 5; bases outside the gene matches: 6. Germline values: CDR1 SGHRS, CDR2 YFSETQ.

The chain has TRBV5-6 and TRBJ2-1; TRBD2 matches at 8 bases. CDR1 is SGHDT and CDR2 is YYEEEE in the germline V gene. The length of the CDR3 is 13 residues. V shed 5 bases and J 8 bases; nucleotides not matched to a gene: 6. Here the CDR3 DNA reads TGTGCCAGCAGTGGGACTAGTTCCTATGAGCAGTTCTTC. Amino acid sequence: CASSGTSSYEQFF. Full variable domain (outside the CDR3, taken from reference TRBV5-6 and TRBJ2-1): DAGVTQSPTHLIKTRGQQVTLRCSPKSGHDTVSWYQQALGQGPQFIFQYYEEEERQRGNFPDRFSGHQFPNYSSELNVNALLLGDSALYLCASSGTSSYEQFFGPGTRLTVL.

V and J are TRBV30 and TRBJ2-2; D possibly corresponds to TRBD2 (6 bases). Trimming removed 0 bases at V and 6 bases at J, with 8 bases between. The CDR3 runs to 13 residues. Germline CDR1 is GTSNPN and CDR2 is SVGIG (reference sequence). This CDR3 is CAWSVGGSGELFF. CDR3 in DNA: TGTGCCTGGAGTGTTGGGGGGTCCGGGGAGCTGTTTTTT.

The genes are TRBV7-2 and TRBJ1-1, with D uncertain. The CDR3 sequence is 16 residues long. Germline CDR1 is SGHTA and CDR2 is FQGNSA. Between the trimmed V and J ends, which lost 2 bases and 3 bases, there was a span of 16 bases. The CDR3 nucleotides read TGTGCCAGCAGCTTATCCGCTTTGAGTCCGGACACTGAAGCTTTCTTT. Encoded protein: CASSLSALSPDTEAFF.

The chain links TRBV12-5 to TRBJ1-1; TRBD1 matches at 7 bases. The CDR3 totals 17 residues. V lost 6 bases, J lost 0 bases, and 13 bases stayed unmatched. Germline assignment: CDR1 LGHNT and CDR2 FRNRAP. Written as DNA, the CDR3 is TGTGCTAGTGGGATCGGGACGACAGGGAGGTTGAACACTGAAGCTTTCTTT. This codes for CASGIGTTGRLNTEAFF.

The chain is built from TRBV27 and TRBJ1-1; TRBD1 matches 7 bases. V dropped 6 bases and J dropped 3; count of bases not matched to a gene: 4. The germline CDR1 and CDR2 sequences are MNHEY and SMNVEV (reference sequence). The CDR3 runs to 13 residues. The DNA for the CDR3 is TGTGCCAGCAGGACAGGGTGGTACACTGAAGCTTTCTTT. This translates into CASRTGWYTEAFF.

The CDR3 sequence is CASSDAPVDYDYGYTF. CDR3 sequence (DNA): TGTGCCAGCAGTGACGCTCCGGTCGACTATGACTATGGCTACACCTTC. V usage is TRBV2 and J usage is TRBJ1-2, with D unresolved. Deletions cut 3 bases from V and 3 bases from J, with 17 bases between. Germline V gene lookup returns CDR1 SNHLY and CDR2 FYNNEI. The CDR3 is 16 residues long.

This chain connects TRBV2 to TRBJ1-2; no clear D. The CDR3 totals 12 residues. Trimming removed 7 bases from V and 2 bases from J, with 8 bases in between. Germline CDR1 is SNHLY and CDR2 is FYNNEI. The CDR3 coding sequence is TGTGCCAGCAAGTCTGGGAACTATGGCTACACCTTC. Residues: CASKSGNYGYTF. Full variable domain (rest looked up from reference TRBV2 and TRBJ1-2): EPEVTQTPSHQVTQMGQEVILRCVPISNHLYFYWYRQILGQKVEFLVSFYNNEISEKSEIFDDQFSVERPDGSNFTLKIRSTKLEDSAMYFCASKSGNYGYTFGSGTRLTVV.

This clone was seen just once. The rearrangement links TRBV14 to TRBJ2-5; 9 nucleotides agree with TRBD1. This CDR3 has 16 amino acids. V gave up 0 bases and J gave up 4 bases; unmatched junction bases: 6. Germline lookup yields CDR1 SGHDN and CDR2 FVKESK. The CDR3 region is CASSQDRNRGRETQYF. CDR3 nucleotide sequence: TGTGCCAGCAGCCAAGATCGAAACAGGGGGCGAGAGACCCAGTACTTC.

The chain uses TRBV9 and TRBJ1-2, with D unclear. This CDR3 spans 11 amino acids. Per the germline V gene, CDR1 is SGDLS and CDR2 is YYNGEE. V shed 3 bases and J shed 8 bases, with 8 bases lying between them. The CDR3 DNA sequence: TGTGCCAGCAGCGGGGAGGAGGGCTACACCTTC. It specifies CASSGEEGYTF.

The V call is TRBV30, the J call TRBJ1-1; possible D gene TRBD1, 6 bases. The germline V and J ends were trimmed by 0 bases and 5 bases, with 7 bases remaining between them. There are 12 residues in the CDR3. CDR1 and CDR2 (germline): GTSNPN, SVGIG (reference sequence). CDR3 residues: CAWSVGGTEAFF. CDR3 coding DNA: TGTGCCTGGAGTGTAGGGGGGACTGAAGCTTTCTTT.

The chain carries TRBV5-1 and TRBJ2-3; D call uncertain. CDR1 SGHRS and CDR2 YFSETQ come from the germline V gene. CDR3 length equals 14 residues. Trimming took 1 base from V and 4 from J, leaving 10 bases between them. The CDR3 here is CASSLRNSADTQYF. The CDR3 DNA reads TGCGCCAGCAGCTTGAGGAACTCGGCAGATACGCAGTATTTT.

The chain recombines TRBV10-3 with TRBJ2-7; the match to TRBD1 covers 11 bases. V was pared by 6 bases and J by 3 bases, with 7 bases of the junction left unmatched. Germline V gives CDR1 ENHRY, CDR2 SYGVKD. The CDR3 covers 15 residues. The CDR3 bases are TGTGCCATCAGGAACTCCGGGACAGGGGGCTACGAGCAGTACTTC. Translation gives CAIRNSGTGGYEQYF.

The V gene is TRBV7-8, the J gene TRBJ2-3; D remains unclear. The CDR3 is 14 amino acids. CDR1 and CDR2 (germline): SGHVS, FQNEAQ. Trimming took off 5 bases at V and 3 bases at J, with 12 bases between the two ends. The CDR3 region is CASSRGRTTDTQYF. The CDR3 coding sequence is TGTGCCAGCAGCAGAGGACGCACGACAGATACGCAGTATTTT.

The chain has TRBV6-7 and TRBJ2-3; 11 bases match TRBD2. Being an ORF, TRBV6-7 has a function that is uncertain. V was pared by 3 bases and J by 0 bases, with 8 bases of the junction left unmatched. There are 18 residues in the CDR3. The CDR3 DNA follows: TGTGCCAGCAGTTATCGTACTAGCGGGGGATCTAGCACAGATACGCAGTATTTT. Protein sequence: CASSYRTSGGSSTDTQYF.

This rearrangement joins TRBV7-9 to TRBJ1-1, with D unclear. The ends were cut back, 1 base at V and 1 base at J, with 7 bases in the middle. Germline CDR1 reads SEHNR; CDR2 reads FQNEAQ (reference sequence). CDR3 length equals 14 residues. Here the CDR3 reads CASSLGAANTEAFF. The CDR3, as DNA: TGTGCCAGCAGCTTAGGTGCAGCGAACACTGAAGCTTTCTTT. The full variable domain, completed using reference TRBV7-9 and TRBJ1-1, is DTGVSQNPRHKITKRGQNVTFRCDPISEHNRLYWYRQTLGQGPEFLTYFQNEAQLEKSRLLSDRFSAERPKGSFSTLEIQRTEQGDSAMYLCASSLGAANTEAFFGQGTRLTVV.

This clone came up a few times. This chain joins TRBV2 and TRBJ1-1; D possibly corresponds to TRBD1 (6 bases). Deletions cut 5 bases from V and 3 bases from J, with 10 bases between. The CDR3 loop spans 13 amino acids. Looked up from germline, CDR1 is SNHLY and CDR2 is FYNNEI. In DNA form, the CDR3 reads TGTGCCAGCAGTCAAAGGGGGTACACTGAAGCTTTCTTT. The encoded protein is CASSQRGYTEAFF.

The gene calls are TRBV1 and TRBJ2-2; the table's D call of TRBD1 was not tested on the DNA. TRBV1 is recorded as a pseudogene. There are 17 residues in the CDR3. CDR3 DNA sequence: TGCACCAGCAGCCAAGACGGACAGGGGTATGTGCCCGGGGAGCTGTTTTTT. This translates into CTSSQDGQGYVPGELFF.

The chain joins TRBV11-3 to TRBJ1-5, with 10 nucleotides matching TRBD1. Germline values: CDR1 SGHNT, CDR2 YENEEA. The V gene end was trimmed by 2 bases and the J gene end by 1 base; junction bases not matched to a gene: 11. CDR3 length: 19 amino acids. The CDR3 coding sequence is TGTGCCAGCAGCTTAAGGCGGGACAGGGGTTCGGGGAGCAATCAGCCCCAGCATTTT. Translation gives CASSLRRDRGSGSNQPQHF.